The rows below give T cell receptor beta chains drawn from one sample of a study of T-cell reconstitution after alpha-beta-depleted transplantation in children. TCRdb reanalysed the PCR reads using MiXCR and keeps one entry per CDR3 protein. The sample has tens of thousands of distinct CDR3 sequences; roughly 45% are singletons. Sequences were derived from PBMCs, mostly from graft donor cells, sampled 360 days after TCRalphabeta/CD19-depleted stem cell transplant. The receptors originated from a male patient younger than 18 who had a stem cell transplant for acute lymphoblastic leukemia, so the T cells may come from the graft donor. CDR3s include the opening cysteine and the closing phenylalanine or tryptophan. The D gene is left open where the match is weak. Clone sizes are given selectively: once, few, many, or a class where the clone is expanded.

TRBD1 | TRBJ2-1 | TRBV7-8 | NA | CASSLAWTGGAYNEQFF | TGTGCCAGCAGCTTAGCGTGGACAGGGGGCGCCTACAATGAGCAGTTCTTC
NA | TRBJ2-1 | TRBV11-2 | once | CASSLGLVFNEQFF | TGTGCCAGCAGCTTAGGGTTAGTTTTCAATGAGCAGTTCTTC
TRBD1 | TRBJ2-7 | TRBV28 | NA | CASTYRGIDEQYF | TGTGCCAGCACCTACAGGGGTATCGACGAGCAGTACTTC
NA | TRBJ2-5 | TRBV6-6 | NA | CASSYSIQETQYF | TGTGCCAGCAGTTACTCAATCCAAGAGACCCAGTACTTC
NA | TRBJ2-7 | TRBV7-8 | few | CASSFVDGTYEQYF | TGTGCCAGCAGCTTTGTCGACGGAACCTACGAGCAGTACTTC
TRBD2 | TRBJ2-7 | TRBV28 | NA | CASSFWGTSAYEQYF | TGTGCCAGCAGTTTTTGGGGGACTAGCGCGTACGAGCAGTACTTC
TRBD1 | TRBJ2-1 | TRBV27 | NA | CASSFPRTGGNEQFF | TGTGCCAGCAGTTTCCCCCGGACAGGGGGCAATGAGCAGTTCTTC
NA | TRBJ2-3 | TRBV29-1 | few | CSVEARGQYF | TGCAGCGTTGAGGCTAGGGGGCAGTATTTT
NA | TRBJ2-1 | TRBV15 | NA | CATSTSPYNEQFF | TGTGCCACCAGCACCAGCCCCTACAATGAGCAGTTCTTC
TRBD1 | TRBJ1-1 | TRBV5-1 | NA | CASSHRQGGSTEAFF | TGCGCCAGCAGCCACCGACAGGGAGGTAGCACTGAAGCTTTCTTT
NA | TRBJ2-7 | TRBV15 | NA | CATSSRAPDEQYF | TGTGCCACCAGCAGCAGGGCCCCCGACGAGCAGTACTTC
NA | TRBJ2-1 | TRBV7-7 | NA | CASSLDIGWEQFF | TGTGCTAGCAGCTTAGACATAGGTTGGGAGCAGTTCTTC
TRBD1 | TRBJ2-7 | TRBV7-3 | few | CASSFGQGLAYEQYF | TGTGCCAGCAGCTTCGGACAGGGTCTCGCCTACGAGCAGTACTTC
TRBD2 | TRBJ2-7 | TRBV20-1 | NA | CSAREKRGTSYEQYF | TGCAGTGCTAGAGAAAAGCGGGGGACGTCCTACGAGCAGTACTTC
NA | TRBJ2-7 | TRBV18 | NA | CASGPGLYSYEQYF | TGTGCCAGCGGTCCGGGACTTTACTCCTACGAGCAGTACTTC
NA | TRBJ1-5 | TRBV12-3/TRBV12-4 | NA | CASSLGPTNQPQHF | TGTGCCAGCAGTTTAGGTCCGACCAATCAGCCCCAGCATTTT
NA | TRBJ2-7 | TRBV4-3 | NA | CASSHSSGLGGHEQYF | TGCGCCAGCAGCCATTCTTCGGGTTTGGGGGGCCACGAGCAGTACTTC
NA | TRBJ1-2 | TRBV12-3/TRBV12-4 | few | CASTPGANYGYTF | TGTGCCAGCACCCCGGGAGCCAACTATGGCTACACCTTC
NA | TRBJ2-3 | TRBV4-2 | few | CASSQDWTGANTQYF | TGTGCCAGCAGCCAAGATTGGACGGGGGCGAATACGCAGTATTTT
NA | TRBJ2-5 | TRBV5-4 | once | CASSLPSPGLTPTQETQYF | TGTGCCAGCAGCTTACCCTCCCCGGGACTCACACCCACCCAAGAGACCCAGTACTTC
NA | TRBJ1-1 | TRBV10-3 | NA | CAISEGTMNTEAFF | TGTGCCATCAGTGAGGGTACCATGAACACTGAAGCTTTCTTT
NA | TRBJ2-5 | TRBV21-1 | once | CARPATGTQETQYF | TGTGCCAGACCCGCGACAGGGACCCAAGAGACCCAGTACTTC
NA | TRBJ2-1 | TRBV7-6 | once | CASSSRTDPNEQFF | TGTGCCAGCAGCTCTAGGACAGATCCTAATGAGCAGTTCTTC
NA | TRBJ2-5 | TRBV7-8 | NA | CASSLAQEGAQYF | TGTGCCAGCAGCTTAGCACAGGAAGGGGCCCAGTACTTC
TRBD1 | TRBJ2-5 | TRBV2 | NA | CASSDPDRALMETQYF | TGTGCCAGCAGTGACCCGGACAGGGCACTTATGGAGACCCAGTACTTC
NA | TRBJ2-1 | TRBV29-1 | NA | CSAQGFHNEQFF | TGCAGCGCTCAAGGATTCCACAATGAGCAGTTCTTC
NA | TRBJ2-7 | TRBV28 | few | CASSFRGVSSYEQYF | TGTGCCAGCAGTTTCCGAGGGGTTAGCTCCTACGAGCAGTACTTC
NA | TRBJ2-1 | TRBV7-9 | NA | CASSQFDWTYNEQFF | TGTGCCAGCAGCCAATTCGACTGGACCTACAATGAGCAGTTCTTC
TRBD1 | TRBJ2-7 | TRBV29-1 | once | CSVEDKGQGVGQTYEQYF | TGCAGCGTTGAAGATAAGGGACAGGGGGTAGGTCAAACCTACGAGCAGTACTTC
TRBD1 | TRBJ1-1 | TRBV2 | NA | CASSSQGGRGNTEAFF | TGTGCCAGCAGTTCCCAGGGGGGGCGAGGGAACACTGAAGCTTTCTTT
NA | TRBJ1-1 | TRBV5-6 | few | CASSSRLTEAFF | TGTGCCAGCAGCTCTCGGTTGACTGAAGCTTTCTTT
NA | TRBJ2-5 | TRBV29-1 | NA | CSVERGSETQYF | TGCAGCGTTGAACGGGGGTCGGAGACCCAGTACTTC
NA | TRBJ1-5 | TRBV24-1 | NA | CATSDAKGPSNQPQHF | TGTGCCACCAGTGACGCCAAAGGCCCTAGCAATCAGCCCCAGCATTTT
NA | TRBJ2-2 | TRBV25-1 | NA | CASGGEEQGNTGELFF | TGTGCCAGCGGAGGGGAGGAACAGGGTAACACCGGGGAGCTGTTTTTT
TRBD2 | TRBJ2-2 | TRBV7-2 | NA | CASITGLAGLNTGELFF | TGTGCCAGCATCACAGGACTAGCGGGATTAAACACCGGGGAGCTGTTTTTT
TRBD1 | TRBJ2-7 | TRBV11-1 | few | CASSKLQGAREQYF | TGTGCCAGCAGCAAATTACAGGGGGCTCGCGAGCAGTACTTC
TRBD2 | TRBJ2-1 | TRBV29-1 | NA | CSVARTSANNEQFF | TGCAGCGTTGCTCGGACTAGCGCGAACAATGAGCAGTTCTTC